This T cell receptor (beta chain) was captured in a study of control samples from healthy donors and cancer patients. The junction had 3 bases not matched to a gene; V was cut back by 6 bases and J by 7 bases. Per germline, CDR1 MNHEY and CDR2 SVGAGI. The length of the CDR3 is 12 residues. TCRdb keeps only in-frame clones here, not all; method: immunoSEQ multiplex PCR. The sample gives around 30,000 clones, approximately 94% of which show up once; approximately 6.6% is in the top ten. The sample taken for sequencing was blood. This TCR came from a man aged 55-75 years in good health. The chain recombines TRBV6-5 with TRBJ2-1; TRBD2 matches at 7 bases. The DNA of the CDR3 is TGTGCCAGCAGCGGACTAGGGAATGAGCAGTTCTTC. Residues: CASSGLGNEQFF.